Reported below is one T cell receptor (beta chain). These data are taken from a study of CD8 T cells in Susac syndrome. With random hexamers, roughly 0.45 to 1 ug RNA was reverse transcribed. TCRdb recomputed calls from the immunoSEQ multiplex PCR reads with MiXCR, one row per CDR3 protein. The sample has 150,000 to 200,000 distinct CDR3 sequences, approximately 95% seen once. Trimming removed 3 bases from V and 6 bases from J, with 11 bases in between. CDR1 is PRHDT and CDR2 is FYEKMQ in the germline V gene (reference sequence). The CDR3 length is 14 residues. The origin of this receptor is a human donor with multiple sclerosis. Source material: CD4+ T cells from PBMCs. The V and J genes are TRBV13 and TRBJ1-4, with D possibly matching TRBD1 (5 bases). The CDR3 reads CASSLQGGDEKLFF. The CDR3 DNA sequence: TGTGCCAGCAGCTTGCAGGGCGGGGATGAAAAACTGTTTTTT.